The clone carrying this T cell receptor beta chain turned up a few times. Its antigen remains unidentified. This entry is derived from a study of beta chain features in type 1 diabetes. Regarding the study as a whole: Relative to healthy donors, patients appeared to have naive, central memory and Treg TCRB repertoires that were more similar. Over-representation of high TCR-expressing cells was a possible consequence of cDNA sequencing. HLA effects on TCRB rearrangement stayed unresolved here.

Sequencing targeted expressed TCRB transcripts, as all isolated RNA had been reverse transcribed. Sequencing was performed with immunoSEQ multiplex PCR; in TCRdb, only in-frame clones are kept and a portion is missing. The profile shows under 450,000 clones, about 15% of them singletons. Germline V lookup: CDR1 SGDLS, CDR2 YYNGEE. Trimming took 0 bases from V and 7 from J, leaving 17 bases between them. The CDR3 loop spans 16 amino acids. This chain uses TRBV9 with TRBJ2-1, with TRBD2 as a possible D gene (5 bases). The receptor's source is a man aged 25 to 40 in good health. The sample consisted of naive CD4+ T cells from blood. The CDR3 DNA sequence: TGTGCCAGCAGCGTAGATCACGAGCGGTATTCGAATGAGCAGTTCTTC. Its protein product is CASSVDHERYSNEQFF.